The TCR beta chain described here comes from a study of blood T cell repertoires in COVID-19. In the study overall: The United States, Italy and Spain supplied acute and convalescent COVID-19 samples.

Per germline, CDR1 MNHEY and CDR2 SVGAGI. Trimming shortened V by 5 bases and J by 3 bases, and 10 bases separated the two germline ends. This CDR3 is 14 amino acids long. Original processing methods: Using reference gene primer amplification, nucleated cell counts were estimated. The table came from immunoSEQ multiplex PCR; TCRdb's copy has only in-frame clones and leaves some out. That table is the source of V, J and clone size, and D and trimming were worked out from the DNA. The sample lists some 67,000 clones; approximately 88% were seen once. This chain uses TRBV6-5 with TRBJ1-4; no reliable D call. The TCR originated in an older woman with acute or convalescent COVID-19. Sequencing used peripheral blood. DNA of the CDR3: TGTGCCAGCAGTCGACAAGGCTCTAATGAAAAACTGTTTTTT. Translation: CASSRQGSNEKLFF.